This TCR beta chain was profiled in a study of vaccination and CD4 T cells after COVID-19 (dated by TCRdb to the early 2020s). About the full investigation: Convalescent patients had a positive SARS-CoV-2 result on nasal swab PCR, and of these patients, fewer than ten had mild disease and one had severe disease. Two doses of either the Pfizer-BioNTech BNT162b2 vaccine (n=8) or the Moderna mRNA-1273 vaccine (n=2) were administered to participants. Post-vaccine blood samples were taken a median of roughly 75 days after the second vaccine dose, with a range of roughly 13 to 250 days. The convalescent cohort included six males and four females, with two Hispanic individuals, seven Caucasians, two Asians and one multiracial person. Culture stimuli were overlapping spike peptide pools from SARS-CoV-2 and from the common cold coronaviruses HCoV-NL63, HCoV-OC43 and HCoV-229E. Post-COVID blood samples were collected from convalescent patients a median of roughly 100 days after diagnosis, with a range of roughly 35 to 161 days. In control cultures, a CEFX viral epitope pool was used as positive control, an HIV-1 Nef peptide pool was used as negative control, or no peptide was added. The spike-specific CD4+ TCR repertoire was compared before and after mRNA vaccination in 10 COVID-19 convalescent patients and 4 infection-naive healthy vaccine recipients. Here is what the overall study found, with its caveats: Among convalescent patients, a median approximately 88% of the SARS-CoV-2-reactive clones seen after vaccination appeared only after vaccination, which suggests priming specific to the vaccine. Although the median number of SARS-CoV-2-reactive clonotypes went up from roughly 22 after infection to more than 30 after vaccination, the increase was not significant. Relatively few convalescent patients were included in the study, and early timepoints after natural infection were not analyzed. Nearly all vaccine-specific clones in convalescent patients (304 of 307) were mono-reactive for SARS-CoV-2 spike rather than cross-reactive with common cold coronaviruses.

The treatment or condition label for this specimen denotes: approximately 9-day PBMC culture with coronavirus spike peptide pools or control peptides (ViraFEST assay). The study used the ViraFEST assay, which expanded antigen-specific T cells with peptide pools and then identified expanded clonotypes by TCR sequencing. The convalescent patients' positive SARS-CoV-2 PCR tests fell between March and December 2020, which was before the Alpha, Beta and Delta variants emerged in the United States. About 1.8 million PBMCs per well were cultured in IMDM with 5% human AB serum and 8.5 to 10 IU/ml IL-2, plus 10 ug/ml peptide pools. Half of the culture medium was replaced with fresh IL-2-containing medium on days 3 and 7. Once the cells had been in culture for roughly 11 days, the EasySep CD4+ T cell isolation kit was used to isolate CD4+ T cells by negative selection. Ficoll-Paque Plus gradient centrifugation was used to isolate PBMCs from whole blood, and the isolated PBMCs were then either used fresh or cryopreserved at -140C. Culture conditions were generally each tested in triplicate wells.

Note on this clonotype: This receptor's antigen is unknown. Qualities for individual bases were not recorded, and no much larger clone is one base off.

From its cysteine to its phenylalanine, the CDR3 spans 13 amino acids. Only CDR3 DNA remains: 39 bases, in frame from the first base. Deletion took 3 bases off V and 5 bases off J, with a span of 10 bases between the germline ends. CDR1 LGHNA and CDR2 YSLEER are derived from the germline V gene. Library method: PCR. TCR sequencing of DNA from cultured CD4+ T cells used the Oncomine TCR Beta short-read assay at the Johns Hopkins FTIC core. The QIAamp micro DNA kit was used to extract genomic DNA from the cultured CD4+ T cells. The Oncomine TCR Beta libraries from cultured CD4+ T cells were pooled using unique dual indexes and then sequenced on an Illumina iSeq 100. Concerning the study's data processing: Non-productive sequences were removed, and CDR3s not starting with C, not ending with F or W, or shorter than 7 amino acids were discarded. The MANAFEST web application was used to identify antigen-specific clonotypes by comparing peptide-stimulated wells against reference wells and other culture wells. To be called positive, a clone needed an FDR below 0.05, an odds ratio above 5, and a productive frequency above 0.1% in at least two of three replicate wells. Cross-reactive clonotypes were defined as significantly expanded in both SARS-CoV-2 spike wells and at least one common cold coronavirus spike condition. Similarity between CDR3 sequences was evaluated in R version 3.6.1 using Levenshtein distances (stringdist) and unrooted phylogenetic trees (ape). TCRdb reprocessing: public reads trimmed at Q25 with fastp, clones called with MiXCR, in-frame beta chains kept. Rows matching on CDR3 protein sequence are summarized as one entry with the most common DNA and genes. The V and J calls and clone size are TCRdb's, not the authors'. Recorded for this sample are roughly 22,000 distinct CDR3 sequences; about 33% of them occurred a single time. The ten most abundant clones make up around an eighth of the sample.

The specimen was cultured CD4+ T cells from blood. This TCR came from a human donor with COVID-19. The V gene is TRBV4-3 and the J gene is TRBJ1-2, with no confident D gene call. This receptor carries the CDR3 CASSHGVEYGYTF. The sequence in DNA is TGCGCCAGCAGCCATGGGGTTGAGTATGGCTACACCTTC.